The clone carrying this TCR beta chain occurred many times. What it binds is not known. The V end was cut by 4 bases, the J end by 10 bases, with 16 bases between. This CDR3 comprises 13 residues. The data stem from a study of CD8 T cells in ankylosing spondylitis. From the 5' RACE reads, TCRdb called clonotypes with MiXCR, one entry per CDR3 protein. The repertoire holds about 96,000 distinct CDR3 sequences, with 7.5% to 9% as singletons. Study results and limitations: Disease-associated clones were CD8+ and fairly uncommon in peripheral blood. Disease-linked clones were reportedly significantly enriched in matched ankylosing spondylitis synovial fluid. Apparently characteristic of ankylosing spondylitis blood was a TCR beta motif (roughly eight highly homologous variants).

This chain connects TRBV12-3 or TRBV12-4 to TRBJ1-2; D possibly corresponds to TRBD1 (5 bases). The clonotype was recovered from a male donor with ankylosing spondylitis or in good health (not recorded which). The sequenced sample was blood, either unsorted or a sorted T cell fraction (not recorded which). CDR3 DNA: TGTGCCAGCAGTTCCGGGACGAAGGGTGCCTACACCTTC. Its protein product is CASSSGTKGAYTF.